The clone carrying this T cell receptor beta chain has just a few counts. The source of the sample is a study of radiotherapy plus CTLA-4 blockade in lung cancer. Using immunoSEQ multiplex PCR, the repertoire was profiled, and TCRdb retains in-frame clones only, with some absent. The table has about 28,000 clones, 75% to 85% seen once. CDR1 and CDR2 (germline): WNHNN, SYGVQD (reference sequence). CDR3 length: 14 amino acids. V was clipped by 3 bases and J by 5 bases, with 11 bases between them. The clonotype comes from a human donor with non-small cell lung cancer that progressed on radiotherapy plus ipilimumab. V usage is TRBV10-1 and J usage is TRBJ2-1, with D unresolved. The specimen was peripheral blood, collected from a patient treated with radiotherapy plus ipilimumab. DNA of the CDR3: TGCGCCAGCAGTGAAGGGTTTATCGACAATGAGCAGTTCTTC. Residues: CASSEGFIDNEQFF.